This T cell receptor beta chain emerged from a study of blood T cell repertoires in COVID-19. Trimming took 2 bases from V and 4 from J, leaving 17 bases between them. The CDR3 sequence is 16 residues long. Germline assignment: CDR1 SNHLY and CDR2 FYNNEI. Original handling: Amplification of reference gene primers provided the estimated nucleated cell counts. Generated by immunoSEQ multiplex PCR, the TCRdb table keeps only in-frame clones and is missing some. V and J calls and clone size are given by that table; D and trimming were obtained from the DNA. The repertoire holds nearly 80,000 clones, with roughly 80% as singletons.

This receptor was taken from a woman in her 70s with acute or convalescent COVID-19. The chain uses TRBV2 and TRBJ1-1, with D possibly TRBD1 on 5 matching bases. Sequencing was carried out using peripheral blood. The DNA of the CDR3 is TGTGCCAGCAGTGAATTTGGGGGGGTCTCAGCCACTGAAGCTTTCTTT. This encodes CASSEFGGVSATEAFF.